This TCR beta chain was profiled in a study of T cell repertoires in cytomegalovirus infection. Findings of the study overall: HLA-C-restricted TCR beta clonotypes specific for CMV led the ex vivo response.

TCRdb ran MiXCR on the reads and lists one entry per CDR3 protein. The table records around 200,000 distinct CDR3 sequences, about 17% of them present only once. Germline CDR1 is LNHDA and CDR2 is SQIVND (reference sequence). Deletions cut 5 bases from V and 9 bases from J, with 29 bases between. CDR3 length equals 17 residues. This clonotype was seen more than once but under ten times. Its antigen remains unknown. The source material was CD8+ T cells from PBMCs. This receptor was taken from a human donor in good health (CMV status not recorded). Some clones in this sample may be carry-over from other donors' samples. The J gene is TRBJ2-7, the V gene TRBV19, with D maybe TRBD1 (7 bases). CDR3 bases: TGTGCCAGTAGTCACTTCCTGGCCCAGGGGGTCGGGGGACGGCAGTACTTC. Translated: CASSHFLAQGVGGRQYF.